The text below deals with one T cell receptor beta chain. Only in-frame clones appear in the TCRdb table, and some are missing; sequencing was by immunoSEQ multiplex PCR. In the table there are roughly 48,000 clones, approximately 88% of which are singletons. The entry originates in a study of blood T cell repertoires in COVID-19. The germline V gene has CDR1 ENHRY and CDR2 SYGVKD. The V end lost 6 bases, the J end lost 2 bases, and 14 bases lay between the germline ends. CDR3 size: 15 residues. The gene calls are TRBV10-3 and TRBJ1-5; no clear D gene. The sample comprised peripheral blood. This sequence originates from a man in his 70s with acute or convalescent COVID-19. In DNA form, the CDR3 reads TGTGCCATCAGCGAGGGAGGGAGGCGCAATCAGCCCCAGCATTTT. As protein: CAISEGGRRNQPQHF.